The subject of this entry is one T cell receptor beta chain. Germline assignment: CDR1 LNHDA and CDR2 SQIVND (reference sequence). This CDR3 comprises 16 residues. With V trimmed by 6 bases and J by 1 base, 6 bases remained unmatched. The data derive from a study of blood T cell repertoires in COVID-19. TCRdb's copy holds only in-frame clones and misses some; the assay was immunoSEQ multiplex PCR. The data contain under 150,000 clones, 75% to 80% of them singletons. The sample consisted of PBMCs or T cells enriched from blood (not recorded which). The sequence was collected from a woman between 50 and 59 years old who had recovered from COVID-19. This rearrangement joins TRBV19 to TRBJ1-4, with TRBD1 matching over 9 bases. CDR3 loop: CASSRYRGRTNEKLFF. The CDR3 bases are TGTGCCAGTAGCCGATACAGGGGGCGAACTAATGAAAAACTGTTTTTT.